This T cell receptor beta chain was sequenced in a study of blood T cell repertoires in COVID-19. CDR3 length equals 13 residues. CDR1 is SNHLY and CDR2 is FYNNEI in the germline V gene. Trimming shortened V by 7 bases and J by 9 bases, and 16 bases separated the two germline ends. The protocol was immunoSEQ multiplex PCR, while the TCRdb copy is restricted to in-frame clones and leaves out a portion. Of about 76,000 clones listed, more than 90% are singletons. Material: peripheral blood. This TCR derives from a human donor in a cohort sampled during active COVID-19. The chain is built from TRBV2 and TRBJ2-1, with D possibly TRBD2 on 6 matching bases. The CDR3 loop is CASTGVISGEQFF. For the CDR3, the DNA is TGTGCCAGCACCGGGGTGATTAGCGGTGAGCAGTTCTTC.